The 25 T cell receptor beta chains given below trace back to one sample, sequenced in a study of blood T cell repertoires in COVID-19. TCRdb's copy holds only in-frame clones and misses some; the assay was immunoSEQ multiplex PCR. The sample lists some 160,000 clones; approximately 79% were seen once. The specimen sequenced was peripheral blood. These receptors came from a man over 45 with active or convalescent COVID-19.

The chain couples TRBV27 to TRBJ2-2, with TRBD2 matching 9 bases. CDR1 and CDR2 (germline): MNHEY, SMNVEV (reference sequence). The junction had 9 bases not matched to a gene; V was cut back by 4 bases and J by 6 bases. This CDR3 has 16 residues. The DNA for the CDR3 is TGTGCCAGCAGTTCTACTACGGGACTAGCCCCCGGGGAGCTGTTTTTT. Its translation is CASSSTTGLAPGELFF.

The chain employs TRBV29-1 and TRBJ1-2; perhaps TRBD1 as D (5 bases). There are 11 residues in the CDR3. Germline values: CDR1 SQVTM, CDR2 ANQGSEA. The V end was cut by 8 bases, the J end by 6 bases, with 13 bases between. Written as DNA, the CDR3 is TGCAGCACAAGCTCAGGGAATGGCTACACCTTC. Amino acid sequence: CSTSSGNGYTF.

The chain employs TRBV29-1 and TRBJ2-1; a possible D gene is TRBD2 (6 bases). This CDR3 has 18 amino acids. From germline, CDR1 is SQVTM and CDR2 ANQGSEA. The CDR3 sequence is CSGLRRDSLTMPYNEQFF. The CDR3, as DNA: TGCAGTGGGTTAAGACGGGACTCGTTAACGATGCCCTACAATGAGCAGTTCTTC.

The V gene is TRBV5-1, the J gene TRBJ2-3; D not resolved. The germline gives CDR1 SGHRS, CDR2 YFSETQ. V shed 0 bases and J shed 8 bases, with 16 bases lying between them. The CDR3 extends over 15 amino acids. CDR3 region: CASSLGGQASSTQYF. CDR3 DNA: TGCGCCAGCAGCTTGGGTGGGCAGGCCTCTTCTACGCAGTATTTT.

J is TRBJ2-2 and V is TRBV7-2, with D possibly TRBD2 on 7 matching bases. Trimming cost V 6 bases and J 0 bases, with 14 bases left between them. Germline V gene lookup returns CDR1 SGHTA and CDR2 FQGNSA. The CDR3 has 16 amino acids. The CDR3 protein is CASRSGGGSNTGELFF. CDR3 nucleotide sequence: TGTGCCAGCAGATCTGGGGGGGGCTCGAACACCGGGGAGCTGTTTTTT.

With respect to this clone: Other DNA sequences in this sample translate to the same CDR3. The chain couples TRBV19 to TRBJ2-5; 7 nucleotides align to TRBD1. CDR1 and CDR2 (germline): LNHDA, SQIVND (reference sequence). The CDR3 runs 13 residues. Unmatched junction bases numbered 3, after V lost 5 bases and J lost 3 bases. The CDR3 spells CASSGDREETQYF. As DNA, the CDR3 is TGTGCCAGTAGTGGGGACAGAGAAGAGACCCAGTACTTC.

The rearrangement joins TRBV5-6 to TRBJ1-4; D remains unclear. The V gene's germline CDR1 is SGHDT and CDR2 YYEEEE. Trimming removed 4 bases at V and 7 bases at J, with 20 bases between. The CDR3 totals 16 residues. The DNA for the CDR3 is TGTGCCAGCAGCCAGAGGTTGGAAGGTCAGAGTGAAAAACTGTTTTTT. Translation: CASSQRLEGQSEKLFF.

The table lists this clone with a few counts. This rearrangement joins TRBV28 to TRBJ2-2, with D tentatively TRBD1 (5 bases). This CDR3 is built from 17 residues. The V end lost 7 bases, the J end lost 3 bases, and 21 bases lay between the germline ends. Germline V CDR1 and CDR2: MDHEN, SYDVKM. DNA of the CDR3: TGTGCCAGCAACTACCGGGTCTATCCCAGGGACACCGGGGAGCTGTTTTTT. The encoded protein is CASNYRVYPRDTGELFF. Full variable domain (outside the CDR3, taken from reference TRBV28 and TRBJ2-2): DVKVTQSSRYLVKRTGEKVFLECVQDMDHENMFWYRQDPGLGLRLIYFSYDVKMKEKGDIPEGYSVSREKKERFSLILESASTNQTSMYLCASNYRVYPRDTGELFFGEGSRLTVL.

This clone was detected a few times. The chain links TRBV29-1 to TRBJ2-5, with no clear D. The CDR3 is 9 residues long. The germline V and J ends were trimmed by 4 bases and 6 bases, with 3 bases remaining between them. Germline V gene data show CDR1 as SQVTM and CDR2 as ANQGSEA. The CDR3 here is CSVGQTQYF. The CDR3 region has the DNA TGCAGCGTTGGGCAGACCCAGTACTTC.

The V and J genes are TRBV5-1 and TRBJ2-5; a possible D gene is TRBD1 (5 bases). In germline, CDR1 is SGHRS, CDR2 YFSETQ. Trimming pared 4 bases from V and 8 bases from J, leaving 12 bases between. The CDR3 covers 12 residues. This CDR3 reads CASSEQGDTQYF. CDR3 in DNA: TGCGCCAGCAGCGAGCAGGGTGATACCCAGTACTTC. Full variable domain (missing parts from reference TRBV5-1 and TRBJ2-5): KAGVTQTPRYLIKTRGQQVTLSCSPISGHRSVSWYQQTPGQGLQFLFEYFSETQRNKGNFPGRFSGRQFSNSRSEMNVSTLELGDSALYLCASSEQGDTQYFGPGTRLLVL.

This sequence joins TRBV10-1 and TRBJ1-1; D gene uncertain. The V end was cut by 4 bases, the J end by 6 bases, with 9 bases between. The CDR3 is 12 amino acids. Germline values: CDR1 WNHNN, CDR2 SYGVQD (reference sequence). The DNA of the CDR3 is TGCGCCAGCAGTGGGAGCCGGGCTGAAGCTTTCTTT. The encoded protein is CASSGSRAEAFF.

V usage is TRBV3-1 (or the pseudogene TRBV3-2) and J usage is TRBJ1-1; D is unresolved. Trimming left V 1 base short and J 5 bases short, with 2 bases between. Germline values: CDR1 LGHDT, CDR2 YNNKEL (reference sequence). The CDR3 has 11 residues. The CDR3 sequence: CASSQVTEAFF. The DNA for the CDR3 is TGTGCCAGCAGCCAAGTAACTGAAGCTTTCTTT.

This clone was seen just once. The chain has TRBV30 and TRBJ2-5; a possible D gene is TRBD1 (5 bases). Trimming stripped 5 bases from V and 2 bases from J, with 18 bases between. Germline CDR1 is GTSNPN and CDR2 is SVGIG (reference sequence). The CDR3 runs 15 residues. The CDR3 region has the DNA TGTGCCTGGTCCCCTGGGCTATCAGGGCAAGAGACCCAGTACTTC. Encoded protein: CAWSPGLSGQETQYF.

The genes are TRBV3-1 (or the pseudogene TRBV3-2) and TRBJ1-4; 10 bases fit TRBD1. This CDR3 contains 16 residues. Germline lookup yields CDR1 LGHDT and CDR2 YNNKEL (reference sequence). After removal of 4 bases from V and 8 bases from J, the junction contained 10 bases not matched to a gene. Here the CDR3 DNA reads TGTGCCAGCAGCCCTAGCCTCGGGACAGGGGCGGAAAAACTGTTTTTT. This gives the protein CASSPSLGTGAEKLFF.

V usage is TRBV24-1 and J usage is TRBJ2-7; 9 nucleotides match TRBD1. The CDR3 consists of 13 residues. Germline values: CDR1 KGHDR, CDR2 SFDVKD. J lost 5 bases, V lost 6 bases, and 4 bases had no gene match. CDR3 DNA: TGTGCCACCAGTTGGACAGGGGTCGACGAGCAGTACTTC. Amino acids: CATSWTGVDEQYF.

J is TRBJ1-3 and V is TRBV5-4, with D uncertain. The CDR3 has 16 residues. The V end lost 0 bases, the J end lost 0 bases, and 10 bases lay between the germline ends. Germline-derived CDR1 and CDR2 are SGHNT and YYREEE (reference sequence). CDR3 DNA sequence: TGTGCCAGCAGCTTGGGTCCAATAGCCTCTGGAAACACCATATATTTT. This gives the protein CASSLGPIASGNTIYF.

The rearrangement joins TRBV27 to TRBJ2-1, with TRBD1 matching 7 bases. The CDR3 covers 16 residues. J was trimmed by 4 bases and V by 7 bases; bases with no gene match: 13. The V gene's germline CDR1 is MNHEY and CDR2 SMNVEV (reference sequence). CDR3 sequence: CASTPGQPILYNEQFF. For the CDR3, the DNA is TGTGCCAGCACTCCGGGACAGCCCATCTTGTACAATGAGCAGTTCTTC.

V and J are TRBV7-2 and TRBJ1-5, with 8 bases that match TRBD1. This CDR3 is built from 15 residues. V was clipped by 0 bases and J by 4 bases; unmatched bases: 2. The germline gives CDR1 SGHTA, CDR2 FQGNSA. The CDR3, as DNA: TGTGCCAGCAGCTTAGCGTGGACAGGGAATCAGCCCCAGCATTTT. It encodes CASSLAWTGNQPQHF.

V usage is TRBV2 and J usage is TRBJ1-1, with a weak D call TRBD1 (5 bases). Germline lookup yields CDR1 SNHLY and CDR2 FYNNEI. V gave up 7 bases and J gave up 0 bases, with 15 bases separating them. The CDR3 contains 15 residues. CDR3 in amino acids: CASTGVSSVNTEAFF. The CDR3 DNA reads as TGTGCCAGCACGGGGGTCAGTTCGGTGAACACTGAAGCTTTCTTT.

The chain recombines TRBV2 with TRBJ1-2; 7 bases match TRBD1. The trim removed 7 bases at V and 5 bases at J, leaving 13 bases unmatched. This CDR3 contains 15 residues. CDR1 and CDR2 from the germline V gene are SNHLY and FYNNEI. CDR3 nucleotides: TGTGCCAGCACCCGGGACAGCCCCGATTTTTATGGCTACACCTTC. Translating gives CASTRDSPDFYGYTF.

The chain carries TRBV7-3 and TRBJ2-3; TRBD2 aligns across 10 bases. Trimming took 3 bases from V and 6 from J; bases not matched to a gene: 6. This CDR3 is built from 15 residues. The V gene's germline CDR1 is SGHTA and CDR2 FQGTGA. The CDR3 is CASSLSGRAGDTQYF. The CDR3 nucleotides are TGTGCCAGCAGCTTGAGCGGGAGGGCCGGGGATACGCAGTATTTT.

This clone was picked up a small number of times. CDR3 protein: CAWSLTGGWEKLFF. The DNA of the CDR3 is TGTGCCTGGAGTCTGACAGGGGGTTGGGAAAAACTGTTTTTT. V gene TRBV30 combines with J gene TRBJ1-4, with 9 bases that match TRBD1. From germline, CDR1 is GTSNPN and CDR2 SVGIG (reference sequence). J lost 8 bases, V lost 2 bases, and 6 bases had no gene match. CDR3 length: 14 residues.

This chain connects TRBV5-1 to TRBJ2-1, with 16 bases identical to TRBD2. Per germline, CDR1 SGHRS and CDR2 YFSETQ. Trimming cost V 2 bases and J 1 base; bases outside gene matches: 12. The CDR3 is 21 residues long. The CDR3 DNA reads TGCGCCAGCAGCTTCCAAGGGACTAGCGGGAGGGCTTTGGGATCCTACAATGAGCAGTTCTTC. Translation gives CASSFQGTSGRALGSYNEQFF. The complete variable domain, with remaining parts taken from reference TRBV5-1 and TRBJ2-1, reads KAGVTQTPRYLIKTRGQQVTLSCSPISGHRSVSWYQQTPGQGLQFLFEYFSETQRNKGNFPGRFSGRQFSNSRSEMNVSTLELGDSALYLCASSFQGTSGRALGSYNEQFFGPGTRLTVL.

A few counts support this clone. This chain links TRBV7-6 with TRBJ2-7, with D unclear. The germline V and J ends were trimmed by 2 bases and 0 bases, with 11 bases remaining between them. The germline V gene encodes CDR1 SGHVS and CDR2 FNYEAQ. The CDR3 length is 15 residues. For the CDR3, the DNA is TGTGCCAGCAGCTTAATCTCGGAGAGCTCCTACGAGCAGTACTTC. Translation: CASSLISESSYEQYF.

The chain recombines TRBV5-6 with TRBJ2-7; 8 positions agree with TRBD2. Germline CDR1 is SGHDT and CDR2 is YYEEEE. The CDR3 length is 16 residues. The V and J ends lost 0 bases and 3 bases, in that order; junction bases with no gene match: 8. CDR3 DNA sequence: TGTGCCAGCAGCTTGGGCCTAGCGGGTTACCTCTACGAGCAGTACTTC. Translation gives CASSLGLAGYLYEQYF.